This record covers a single TCR beta chain. The antigen remains undetermined. Libraries were prepared by immunoSEQ multiplex PCR; TCRdb keeps only in-frame clonotypes and omits some of them. The table shows under 70,000 clones, with about 85% occurring only once. This specimen comes from a study of OX40 agonist ivuxolimab in advanced cancers. Study background: The dose-escalation cohort was roughly 84% male, with a mean age of around 60 years, ranging roughly 23 to 85.

Study conclusions and caveats: Within 6 weeks, CD4+ and CD8+ blood T cells expanded clonally at 0.1 to 3.0 mg/kg.

The CDR3 spans 15 residues. The germline V gene has CDR1 LNHNV and CDR2 YYDKDF (reference sequence). V gave up 4 bases and J gave up 5 bases, with 16 bases separating them. This specimen was CD4+ or CD8+ T cells sorted from blood, taken in a trial of the OX40 agonist ivuxolimab. The receptor was derived from an adult with an advanced solid tumor such as melanoma, head and neck, liver or kidney cancer. J is TRBJ2-3 and V is TRBV15; D not resolved. The CDR3 coding sequence is TGTGCCACCAGCAACCGCCCCCCCGGTGGAGATACGCAGTATTTT. It encodes CATSNRPPGGDTQYF.